The clone carrying this TCR beta chain has only a few counts. V was clipped by 1 base and J by 2 bases, with 16 bases between them. The length of the CDR3 is 17 residues. Germline CDR1 and CDR2: KGHDR and SFDVKD. The source of the sample is a study of T-cell memory formation after mild COVID-19. TCRdb re-derived calls from the 5' RACE reads in MiXCR, one entry per CDR3 protein. The top ten hold 22% of the sample, which has roughly 300,000 distinct CDR3 sequences, roughly 15% seen once. The rearrangement links TRBV24-1 to TRBJ2-5; TRBD2 is a possible D gene (7 bases). The specimen was PBMCs or a T cell subset sorted from them (not recorded which). This TCR derives from a man aged 18-30 years who had mild COVID-19 (a few samples of this study predate the infection). Cell type and time point are not known. This CDR3 is CATSDFGRGRGQETQYF. As DNA, the CDR3 is TGTGCCACCAGTGATTTTGGTCGGGGGCGGGGGCAAGAGACCCAGTACTTC.